The rows below give T cell receptor beta chains drawn from one sample of a study of identical twins. TCRdb reprocessed the 5' RACE reads via MiXCR and lists one record per CDR3 protein. Among 400,000 to 650,000 distinct CDR3 sequences listed, approximately 22% were seen once. Separately, the same data were catalogued under a study of T cells expressing NK-cell markers.

Sequenced material: CD4+ T cells sorted from blood. All receptors come from a woman in her late teens or twenties in good health. Both conserved end residues are trimmed from each CDR3. The size of a clone is reported for some rows only, either as once, few or many, or as a class for expanded clones.

TRBJ2-7 TRBV5-1 . ASSSLMASGSIHEQY
TRBJ2-7 TRBV6-1 . ASSRTPRITYEQY
TRBJ2-2 TRBV24-1 . ATSESGRDTGELF
TRBJ1-2 TRBV6-1 . ASRRRQPNYGYT
TRBJ2-6 TRBV7-6 few ASSPTTGANVLT
TRBJ1-2 TRBV7-9 many ASSLSGMDRGYT
TRBJ2-2 TRBV19 . ASSPRTRNTGELF
TRBJ2-1 TRBV9 once ASSVAARRTSGGNNEQF
TRBJ2-1 TRBV20-1 few SARGTSKNEQF
TRBJ2-7 TRBV20-1 . SATNYNEQY
TRBJ2-1 TRBV7-3 . ASSQGQVSLGEQF
TRBJ2-3 TRBV5-1 . ASSVGGVLSTDTQY
TRBJ1-1 TRBV15 . ATSRDGGVEAF
TRBJ1-2 TRBV3-1 . ASSHLDSTGGYT
TRBJ1-2 TRBV4-2 . ASTQDRGSLGYT
TRBJ1-1 TRBV2 . ASSHDTEAF
TRBJ2-5 TRBV20-1 few SARGDRVGQETQY
TRBJ1-5 TRBV10-3 few AISESREGQPQH
TRBJ1-5 TRBV2 few ASNEQGVSNQPQH
TRBJ2-1 TRBV20-1 few SAEVPSGNLYNEQF
TRBJ2-7 TRBV27 few ASSSWAGSHEQY
TRBJ1-2 TRBV5-1 . ASSLREFYGYT
TRBJ1-1 TRBV12-3/TRBV12-4 few ASSSARTGNTEAF
TRBJ2-1 TRBV20-1 many SALTGGNEQF
TRBJ2-3 TRBV5-1 . ASYLGTSTDTQY
TRBJ2-3 TRBV14 . ASSRIRGLSTDTQY
TRBJ2-1 TRBV29-1 . SANTLAGALNEQF
TRBJ2-3 TRBV6-5 . ASSSGTASTDTQY
TRBJ2-3 TRBV20-1 . SARLAVRSDTQY
TRBJ1-1 TRBV7-9 . ASSPGTGGIRAF
TRBJ1-2 TRBV20-1 few SARMQEANYGYT
TRBJ2-4 TRBV5-1 . ASSLTGIVAKNIQY
TRBJ2-1 TRBV6-2/TRBV6-3 few ASTPYGRGSSHEQF
TRBJ1-2 TRBV29-1 . SGTVPPNYGYT
TRBJ1-4 TRBV6-2/TRBV6-3 few ASSRPGATNEKLF
TRBJ1-1 TRBV12-5 few ASGLVVGQRFEAF
TRBJ2-2 TRBV10-3 . AISARGTGKTGELF
TRBJ2-1 TRBV29-1 few SVGKDKYNEQF
TRBJ1-1 TRBV5-1 few ASGTGRGDTEAF
TRBJ1-2 TRBV20-1 . SASGGLSNYGYT
TRBJ1-1 TRBV12-3/TRBV12-4 few ASSLTTGSATEAF
TRBJ2-2 TRBV11-2 . ASSSPRGLAGGPAGELF
TRBJ1-1 TRBV2 . ASRGTGTTEAF
TRBJ1-2 TRBV12-3/TRBV12-4 once ASSFWTGIGSNYGYT
TRBJ2-5 TRBV10-3 few AISDRPQETQY
TRBJ2-7 TRBV20-1 . SAAGAAAYEQY